These 26 T cell receptor beta chains came from one sample sequenced in a study of cytomegalovirus exposure and HLA in healthy donors. The study ran its PCR with 60 Vbeta and 13 Jbeta primers. TCRdb's table, derived via immunoSEQ multiplex PCR, lists solely in-frame clones and lacks some. Seen here are 240,000 or so clones, over 70% observed once, and the top ten hold about 8%. The sequencing input was PBMCs. Every receptor here comes from an older woman in good health and CMV-seropositive.

The chain employs TRBV5-6 and TRBJ1-1; weak D call: TRBD1 (5 bases). Trimming stripped 1 base from V and 4 bases from J, with 11 bases between. The CDR3 totals 14 residues. Germline assignment: CDR1 SGHDT and CDR2 YYEEEE. In nucleotides, the CDR3 is TGTGCCAGCAGCTTGAGGGAGGGGAGCACTGAAGCTTTCTTT. It specifies CASSLREGSTEAFF.

The chain's CDR3 is CASSAGLGTGLNTGELFF. The CDR3 coding sequence is TGTGCCAGCAGCGCAGGATTGGGGACAGGGTTGAACACCGGGGAGCTGTTTTTT. The chain is built from TRBV9 and TRBJ2-2; 9 bases map to TRBD1. This CDR3 region has 18 residues. From germline, CDR1 is SGDLS and CDR2 YYNGEE. The V segment lost 3 bases and the J segment 1 base; nucleotides outside the gene matches: 10.

The V gene is TRBV12-5, the J gene TRBJ2-5; D gene unclear. V was trimmed by 2 bases and J by 0 bases, leaving 7 bases between them. CDR3 length: 14 residues. In germline, CDR1 is LGHNT, CDR2 FRNRAP. The CDR3 loop reads CASGLRHDQETQYF. The CDR3 DNA is TGTGCTAGTGGTTTGCGACACGACCAAGAGACCCAGTACTTC.

The genes are TRBV27 and TRBJ2-7, with 9 nucleotides matching TRBD1. This CDR3 is 14 amino acids long. V trimming: 3 bases; J trimming: 2 bases; junction bases outside the gene matches: 2. Looked up from germline, CDR1 is MNHEY and CDR2 is SMNVEV (reference sequence). The CDR3 here is CASSFGTGTYEQYF. As DNA, the CDR3 is TGTGCCAGCAGTTTCGGGACAGGGACCTACGAGCAGTACTTC.

This clone appeared once. The chain uses TRBV2 and TRBJ2-5; TRBD2 matches at 8 bases. Judging by the DNA end, TRBJ2-7 fits better; the J call may be wrong. The CDR3 runs 15 residues. Germline-derived CDR1 and CDR2 are SNHLY and FYNNEI. The CDR3 region is CASTQQGGRTYEQYF. For the CDR3, the DNA is TGTGCCAGCACCCAACAGGGCGGGAGGACCTACGAGCAGTACTTC.

CDR3 loop: CASSWAGGNEKLFF. Written as DNA, the CDR3 is TGTGCCAGCAGTTGGGCGGGTGGTAATGAAAAACTGTTTTTT. The V gene is TRBV5-6, the J gene TRBJ1-4; D is unclear. Trimming removed 5 bases at V and 4 bases at J, with 12 bases between. CDR3 length equals 14 residues. Germline V gene data show CDR1 as SGHDT and CDR2 as YYEEEE.

This clone appeared a few times. V and J are TRBV28 and TRBJ1-3; 7 nucleotides line up with TRBD1. This CDR3 is 14 amino acids long. V lost 5 bases, J lost 4 bases, and 5 bases stayed unmatched. Germline CDR1 reads MDHEN; CDR2 reads SYDVKM. The CDR3, as DNA: TGTGCCAGCAGTACCGGGACAGAGGGAAACACCATATATTTT. This codes for CASSTGTEGNTIYF.

This chain links TRBV10-3 with TRBJ1-5, with 7 bases that match TRBD1. V dropped 0 bases and J dropped 3; count of bases not matched to a gene: 5. The CDR3 runs 16 residues. Germline V gene lookup returns CDR1 ENHRY and CDR2 SYGVKD. CDR3: CAISESGGQINQPQHF. CDR3 coding DNA: TGTGCCATCAGTGAGTCGGGGGGACAGATCAATCAGCCCCAGCATTTT.

The chain is built from TRBV9 and TRBJ2-2; D remains unclear. Trimming took off 2 bases at V and 4 bases at J, with 6 bases between the two ends. Germline CDR1 reads SGDLS; CDR2 reads YYNGEE. The CDR3 is 13 amino acids. Written as DNA, the CDR3 is TGTGCCAGCAGCGTGTCGGGCACCGGGGAGCTGTTTTTT. This encodes CASSVSGTGELFF. The variable domain in full, completed from reference TRBV9 and TRBJ2-2, reads DSGVTQTPKHLITATGQRVTLRCSPRSGDLSVYWYQQSLDQGLQFLIQYYNGEERAKGNILERFSAQQFPDLHSELNLSSLELGDSALYFCASSVSGTGELFFGEGSRLTVL.

On this clone: The junction departs from germline at one end; a sequencing error may be responsible. The V and J genes are TRBV7-9 and TRBJ2-1; 13 bases align to TRBD2. The CDR3 runs to 16 residues. CDR1 and CDR2 from the germline V gene are SEHNR and FQNEAQ (reference sequence). CDR3 in amino acids: CSSSLVGTSGKNEQFF. For the CDR3, the DNA is TGTTCCAGCAGCTTAGTCGGGACTAGCGGGAAGAATGAGCAGTTCTTC.

This chain uses TRBV2 with TRBJ2-3; D possibly corresponds to TRBD2 (6 bases). The V gene's germline CDR1 is SNHLY and CDR2 FYNNEI. There are 15 residues in the CDR3. The V and J ends lost 4 bases and 4 bases respectively, with 15 bases between them. The CDR3 loop reads CASSGRARLSDTQYF. The CDR3, as DNA: TGTGCCAGCAGTGGGAGGGCCAGATTATCAGATACGCAGTATTTT.

The J gene is TRBJ2-7, the V gene TRBV6-1, with D possibly TRBD2 on 6 matching bases. Germline assignment: CDR1 MNHNS and CDR2 SASEGT. The CDR3 consists of 15 residues. Trimming removed 3 bases from V and 3 bases from J, with 15 bases in between. The CDR3 region is CASSEGRAGLYEQYF. The CDR3 DNA sequence: TGTGCCAGCAGTGAGGGGCGAGCGGGCCTCTACGAGCAGTACTTC.

The V call is TRBV5-1, the J call TRBJ1-3, with D perhaps TRBD1 (5 bases). The V end lost 4 bases, the J end lost 0 bases, and 14 bases lay between the germline ends. The CDR3 is 16 residues long. CDR1 is SGHRS and CDR2 is YFSETQ in the germline V gene. In DNA form, the CDR3 reads TGCGCCAGCAGCCCGCAGGGAGGGGACTCTGGAAACACCATATATTTT. Translation: CASSPQGGDSGNTIYF.

This rearrangement joins TRBV6-1 to TRBJ2-3; 9 bases match TRBD1. From germline, CDR1 is MNHNS and CDR2 SASEGT. J lost 4 bases, V lost 6 bases, and 5 bases had no gene match. The CDR3 totals 14 residues. The CDR3 here is CASRTGGSPDTQYF. As DNA, the CDR3 is TGTGCCAGCAGGACAGGGGGTTCCCCAGATACGCAGTATTTT.

V is TRBV27 and J is TRBJ2-5, with TRBD1 as a possible D gene (6 bases). Trimming took off 2 bases at V and 5 bases at J, with 18 bases between the two ends. Germline V lookup: CDR1 MNHEY, CDR2 SMNVEV (reference sequence). This CDR3 region has 16 residues. In DNA form, the CDR3 reads TGTGCCAGCAGTTTAAGGGGGAGTGGTTTCGTTGAGACCCAGTACTTC. It is translated as CASSLRGSGFVETQYF.

This rearrangement joins TRBV28 to TRBJ1-5; D is perhaps TRBD1 (6 bases). Trimming pared 8 bases from V and 3 bases from J, leaving 11 bases between. The CDR3 totals 13 residues. Germline V gene lookup returns CDR1 MDHEN and CDR2 SYDVKM. The CDR3 coding sequence is TGTGCCAGCCGTACAGGGATCAATCAGCCCCAGCATTTT. This encodes CASRTGINQPQHF.

J is TRBJ2-3 and V is TRBV5-1; possibly TRBD1 for D (5 bases). V was pared by 4 bases and J by 1 base, with 13 bases between. Germline CDR1 SGHRS, CDR2 YFSETQ. The length of the CDR3 is 15 residues. CDR3 in amino acids: CASSPGQEGTDTQYF. The CDR3 bases are TGCGCCAGCAGCCCCGGACAAGAGGGCACAGATACGCAGTATTTT.

V gene TRBV28 combines with J gene TRBJ2-5; D might be TRBD1 (6 bases). Germline CDR1 is MDHEN and CDR2 is SYDVKM. The CDR3 totals 14 residues. V shed 6 bases and J shed 7 bases, with 18 bases lying between them. CDR3 sequence reads: CASRLRTAPGTQYF. In DNA, the CDR3 is TGTGCCAGCAGGTTGAGGACAGCCCCAGGGACCCAGTACTTC.

The rearrangement links TRBV7-9 to TRBJ2-7, with 8 nucleotides matching TRBD2. J lost 1 base, V lost 10 bases, and 6 bases had no gene match. CDR1 is SEHNR, CDR2 FQNEAQ, per germline (reference sequence). The CDR3 is made up of 13 amino acids. The CDR3: CATRVAGSYEQYF. The CDR3 nucleotides read TGTGCCACTAGGGTAGCGGGATCCTACGAGCAGTACTTC.

The genes are TRBV6-1 and TRBJ1-1, with 8 positions matching TRBD1. The CDR3 length is 14 residues. V gave up 4 bases and J gave up 4 bases; unmatched junction bases: 5. Germline CDR1 and CDR2: MNHNS and SASEGT. The CDR3 DNA is TGTGCCAGCAGTGCCACAGGGGGGAGCACTGAAGCTTTCTTT. Encoded protein: CASSATGGSTEAFF.

This rearrangement joins TRBV28 to TRBJ2-7, with D possibly TRBD1 on 6 matching bases. This CDR3 region has 15 residues. Deletions cut 2 bases from V and 1 base from J, with 12 bases between. The germline gives CDR1 MDHEN, CDR2 SYDVKM. Written as DNA, the CDR3 is TGTGCCAGCAGTTTACAGGGGTCTATGTCCTACGAGCAGTACTTC. The encoded protein is CASSLQGSMSYEQYF.

The gene calls are TRBV19 and TRBJ1-1, with D uncertain. This CDR3 has 12 residues. V gave up 3 bases and J gave up 11 bases, with 13 bases separating them. Germline CDR1 reads LNHDA; CDR2 reads SQIVND (reference sequence). The CDR3 loop reads CASSIGERVAFF. CDR3 DNA sequence: TGTGCCAGTAGTATCGGGGAGAGGGTGGCTTTCTTT. The whole variable domain, filled in from reference TRBV19 and TRBJ1-1, reads DGGITQSPKYLFRKEGQNVTLSCEQNLNHDAMYWYRQDPGQGLRLIYYSQIVNDFQKGDIAEGYSVSREKKESFPLTVTSAQKNPTAFYLCASSIGERVAFFGQGTRLTVV.

The chain links TRBV27 to TRBJ2-7; D remains unclear. This CDR3 spans 15 amino acids. The V end lost 8 bases, the J end lost 3 bases, and 20 bases lay between the germline ends. Germline values: CDR1 MNHEY, CDR2 SMNVEV (reference sequence). The CDR3: CASQPSLGRSYEQYF. In DNA, the CDR3 is TGTGCCAGCCAACCTTCCCTTGGGCGAAGCTACGAGCAGTACTTC.

The chain has TRBV27 and TRBJ2-7; 7 nucleotides align to TRBD1. The ends lost 3 bases at V and 2 bases at J; junction bases unmatched: 1. The length of the CDR3 is 13 residues. Germline CDR1 reads MNHEY; CDR2 reads SMNVEV (reference sequence). CDR3 nucleotide sequence: TGTGCCAGCAGTTTGGGGACAGCCTACGAGCAGTACTTC. Translated, it gives CASSLGTAYEQYF.

V and J are TRBV5-6 and TRBJ1-6, with 9 bases that match TRBD1. Germline-derived CDR1 and CDR2 are SGHDT and YYEEEE. J lost 9 bases, V lost 4 bases, and 8 bases had no gene match. The CDR3 runs 15 residues. The CDR3 here is CASSPEGQGVSPLHF. The CDR3, as DNA: TGTGCCAGCAGCCCCGAGGGACAGGGAGTTTCACCCCTCCACTTT.

With regard to this clone: Germline is not matched at one junction end, which may reflect a read error. The rearrangement links TRBV18 to TRBJ2-6; TRBD1 agrees at 8 bases. This CDR3 has 14 amino acids. The V gene's germline CDR1 is KGHSH and CDR2 LQKENI. The CDR3 coding sequence is TGTGCCAGCTCTCCGATGGGACAGGAAAACGCCCTGACTTTC. It specifies CASSPMGQENALTF. The full variable domain, with the rest looked up from reference TRBV18 and TRBJ2-6, is NAGVMQNPRHLVRRRGQEARLRCSPMKGHSHVYWYRQLPEEGLKFMVYLQKENIIDESGMPKERFSAEFPKEGPSILRIQQVVRGDSAAYFCASSPMGQENALTFGAGSRLTVL.